This T cell receptor (beta chain) was identified in a study of blood T cell repertoires in COVID-19. Whole-study context: Nucleic acid was either cDNA or gDNA, and it came from T cells, B-cell-depleted T cells, or PBMCs.

This table comes from immunoSEQ multiplex PCR, and its TCRdb copy is limited to in-frame clones, with some not included. The data contain some 460,000 clones, around nine tenths of them singletons. Study members were between about 18 and 100 years old and lived in about two dozen US regions. Participants' own reports of clinical history determined their cohort assignment. Germline values: CDR1 SGHRS, CDR2 YFSETQ. This CDR3 is built from 14 residues. The ends were cut back, 4 bases at V and 5 bases at J, with 15 bases in the middle. Sequenced sample: PBMCs or T cells enriched from blood (not recorded which). The receptor comes from a woman between 18 and 29 years old with acute COVID-19. This chain connects TRBV5-1 to TRBJ1-2; TRBD1 is a possible D gene (5 bases). For the CDR3, the DNA is TGCGCCAGCAGCCTGGGGCAGGCCGCTTATGGCTACACCTTC. Residues: CASSLGQAAYGYTF. Variable domain in full (rest from reference TRBV5-1 and TRBJ1-2): KAGVTQTPRYLIKTRGQQVTLSCSPISGHRSVSWYQQTPGQGLQFLFEYFSETQRNKGNFPGRFSGRQFSNSRSEMNVSTLELGDSALYLCASSLGQAAYGYTFGSGTRLTVV.